The TCR beta chain described here comes from a study of blood T cell repertoires in COVID-19. Generated by immunoSEQ multiplex PCR, the TCRdb table keeps only in-frame clones and is missing some. This sample has nearly 250,000 clones; about 82% occur once, and the top ten carry approximately 6%. Seattle enrolled patients during active infection and tracked them longitudinally. This CDR3 is built from 15 residues. V was pared by 8 bases and J by 6 bases, with 8 bases of the junction left unmatched. Germline V CDR1 and CDR2: SNHLY, FYNNEI. This TCR derives from an elderly woman with COVID-19, enrolled during active disease. Sequencing input: peripheral blood. The J gene is TRBJ2-2, the V gene TRBV2; 11 bases fit TRBD2. Written as DNA, the CDR3 is TGTGCCAGCGGGCTAGCGGGGGGAGGAGCCGGGGAGCTGTTTTTT. Protein: CASGLAGGGAGELFF.